This TCR beta chain emerged from a study of blood T cell repertoires in COVID-19. Overall study: There were acute and convalescent COVID-19 samples, and they came from the United States, Italy and Spain.

Germline CDR1 SGHVS, CDR2 FNYEAQ. V was clipped by 1 base and J by 2 bases, with 12 bases between them. The CDR3 has 15 residues. This clone appeared once. Here immunoSEQ multiplex PCR was the method, and the copy in TCRdb shows in-frame clones only, minus some. The table shows roughly 60,000 clones, with over 70% occurring only once. The receptor's source is a human donor in a cohort sampled during active COVID-19. Sample: peripheral blood. The gene calls are TRBV7-6 and TRBJ2-7, with D tentatively TRBD1 (5 bases). This CDR3 reads CASSLGGGRTYEQYF. DNA of the CDR3: TGTGCCAGCAGCTTAGGGGGCGGCAGAACCTACGAGCAGTACTTC.